A selection of T cell receptor beta chains follows, all from one sample in a study of T cell responses to AZD1222 COVID-19 vaccine. Sequencing was performed with immunoSEQ multiplex PCR; in TCRdb, only in-frame clones are kept and a portion is missing. The data hold approximately 140,000 clones, with 75% to 90% observed a single time. Sequenced material: peripheral blood, taken on day 0 of MenACWY control vaccination. The receptors shown here come from an adult in good health. The CDR3 runs from the conserved cysteine through the conserved F or W. D genes are given only for firm matches. Clone size, where shown, is once, few, many, or a class for clones that have expanded.

d_gene,j_gene,abundance,v_gene,CDR3nt,CDR3aa
TRBD1,TRBJ1-1,NA,TRBV6-5,TGTGCCAGCTACGACAGGGCGAGGGACACTGAAGCTTTCTTT,CASYDRARDTEAFF
NA,TRBJ2-1,NA,TRBV7-5,TGTGCCAGAAGCCAGACAGGGGTTGAAGAGCAGTTCTTC,CARSQTGVEEQFF
NA,TRBJ1-3,NA,TRBV5-1,TGCGCCAGCAGGGGGACCTCTGGAAACACCATATATTTT,CASRGTSGNTIYF
TRBD1,TRBJ2-7,NA,TRBV5-4,TGTGCCAGCAGCACTACAGGGGGCGAGCACGAGCAGTACTTC,CASSTTGGEHEQYF
NA,TRBJ1-1,NA,TRBV6-5,TGTGCCAGCAGCCCCCGGCGGGGGACTGAAGCTTTCTTT,CASSPRRGTEAFF
NA,TRBJ1-3,few,TRBV28,TGTGCCAGCAGTTTAAGCGGACAGCTCTCTGGAAACACCATATATTTT,CASSLSGQLSGNTIYF
NA,TRBJ1-1,NA,TRBV7-3,TGTGCCAGCAGCTTAGGGGGTTCGAACACTGAAGCTTTCTTT,CASSLGGSNTEAFF
TRBD1,TRBJ1-2,NA,TRBV4-2,TGTGCCAGCAGCCAAGAGCTCTCTACAGGGGGCGCCTATGGCTACACCTTC,CASSQELSTGGAYGYTF
NA,TRBJ2-3,NA,TRBV24-1,TGTGCCACCAGTGATGGACTGATCACAGATACGCAGTATTTT,CATSDGLITDTQYF
NA,TRBJ1-1,NA,TRBV6-5,TGTGCCAGCAGTTACTATGGGGGGAACACTGAAGCTTTCTTT,CASSYYGGNTEAFF
NA,TRBJ2-7,NA,TRBV27,TGTGCCAGCAGTTACAGTTTCGACCCAAAAACCTACGAGCAGTACTTC,CASSYSFDPKTYEQYF
NA,TRBJ2-7,few,TRBV6-1,TGTGCCAGCAGTGAATTATGGGGTAGGACCGACGAGCAGTACTTC,CASSELWGRTDEQYF
NA,TRBJ2-7,NA,TRBV6-5,TGTGCCAGCAGTTACCCTGGGGCCGATGCCTACGAGCAGTACTTC,CASSYPGADAYEQYF
NA,TRBJ1-5,NA,TRBV2,TGTGCCAGCAGTCGACAGGAGTATCAGCCCCAGCATTTT,CASSRQEYQPQHF
NA,TRBJ1-1,NA,TRBV6-4,TGTGCCAGCACCCCCCCGTCCGGGACGAACACTGAAGCTTTCTTT,CASTPPSGTNTEAFF
NA,TRBJ1-1,NA,TRBV24-1,TGTGCCACCAGTCGGGGGGGCATGAACACTGAAGCTTTCTTT,CATSRGGMNTEAFF